Listed here are 22 T cell receptor beta chains from one sample, sequenced in a study of naive and memory T cell subsets. Amplification of ligated cDNA took four PCR rounds with SP2 and nested alpha and beta constant primers. Using its own MiXCR run on the UMI-ligation and nested PCR reads, TCRdb lists one record per CDR3 protein. The data hold around 35,000 distinct CDR3 sequences, with more than 9.5% observed a single time. Treatment reported: skin biopsy from PPD injection site in Mantoux-positive individual. An oligonucleotide containing a UMI was ligated to the 3' end of TCR cDNA. The material sequenced was skin, taken from a tuberculin skin test site. These receptors all stem from an adult in good health.

In its sample, this clonotype is medium-sized (0.01 to 0.1%). The V call is TRBV12-3 or TRBV12-4, the J call TRBJ1-2; D not certain. The V gene lost 5 bases and the J gene lost 5 bases, with 9 bases spanning the gap. The CDR3 runs 12 residues. CDR3 sequence: CASSNWAYGYTF. As DNA, the CDR3 is TGTGCCAGCAGTAATTGGGCATATGGCTACACCTTC.

This clonotype was picked up many times. Relative to the germline gene, one junction end is altered; a read error may explain this. The chain is built from TRBV7-7 and TRBJ2-5; D not resolved. The CDR3 consists of 13 residues. Looked up from germline, CDR1 is SSHAT and CDR2 is FNYEAQ (reference sequence). The CDR3 sequence is CASSSDASETQYF. In nucleotides, the CDR3 is TGTGCTAGCAGTTCGGACGCGAGTGAGACCCAGTACTTC.

About this clonotype itself: A much larger clone differs from this one at a single base, so this may be a read error. The chain carries TRBV29-1 and TRBJ1-2; a possible D gene is TRBD1 (6 bases). The CDR3 spans 11 residues. The V gene's germline CDR1 is SQVTM and CDR2 ANQGSEA. The CDR3, as DNA: TGCAGCTTTAGGACAGTTTATGGCGACACCTTC. This codes for CSFRTVYGDTF. Complete variable domain (other parts from reference TRBV29-1 and TRBJ1-2): SAVISQKPSRDICQRGTSLTIQCQVDSQVTMMFWYRQQPGQSLTLIATANQGSEATYESGFVIDKFPISRPNLTFSTLTVSNMSPEDSSIYLCSFRTVYGDTFGSGTRLTVV.

In its sample, this clonotype was seen many times. CDR3 residues: CASSVFSGRSSYNEQFF. CDR3 nucleotides: TGTGCCAGCAGCGTATTTAGCGGGCGGAGCTCCTACAATGAGCAGTTCTTC. The rearrangement joins TRBV9 to TRBJ2-1, with 7 bases lining up with TRBD2. Per the germline V gene, CDR1 is SGDLS and CDR2 is YYNGEE. The trim removed 1 base at V and 0 bases at J, leaving 7 bases unmatched. CDR3 size: 17 residues.

The CDR3 loop reads CASSRGGLSGSPLHF. For the CDR3, the DNA is TGTGCCAGCAGCCGCGGGGGTCTATCAGGTTCACCCCTCCACTTT. V usage is TRBV28 and J usage is TRBJ1-6, with TRBD1 as a possible D gene (5 bases). Per the germline V gene, CDR1 is MDHEN and CDR2 is SYDVKM. The CDR3 is 15 amino acids. Trimming left V 6 bases short and J 9 bases short, with 18 bases between.

This clonotype was recorded at least ten times. The chain carries TRBV20-1 and TRBJ2-3; 8 nucleotides align to TRBD1. The germline gives CDR1 DFQATT, CDR2 SNEGSKA (reference sequence). With V trimmed by 0 bases and J by 5 bases, 4 bases remained unmatched. The CDR3 has 14 residues. CDR3 DNA: TGCAGTGCTAGAGACAAAACAGGGGGAGATACGCAGTATTTT. Its protein is CSARDKTGGDTQYF.

In its sample, this clonotype is medium-sized. The genes are TRBV20-1 and TRBJ1-5, with no clear D. Trimming removed 1 base from V and 5 bases from J, with 9 bases in between. The CDR3 sequence is 13 residues long. Germline CDR1 reads DFQATT; CDR2 reads SNEGSKA (reference sequence). The CDR3 nucleotides read TGCAGTGCTAGAGTTAGAGGCGATCAGCCCCAGCATTTT. It specifies CSARVRGDQPQHF.

This clonotype has a count of ten or more. The chain couples TRBV14 to TRBJ2-1; D possibly uses TRBD1 or TRBD2 (5 bases each). The CDR3 sequence is 12 residues long. Deletions cut 5 bases from V and 10 bases from J, with 12 bases between. Germline V gene lookup returns CDR1 SGHDN and CDR2 FVKESK. The CDR3 here is CASSWGSGEQFF. In nucleotides, the CDR3 is TGTGCCAGCAGCTGGGGGTCGGGGGAGCAGTTCTTC.

This clonotype has a count of ten or more. The J gene is TRBJ2-7, the V gene TRBV19; 8 bases match TRBD2. J lost 2 bases, V lost 3 bases, and 6 bases had no gene match. The CDR3 is 15 amino acids. In germline, CDR1 is LNHDA, CDR2 SQIVND (reference sequence). CDR3 sequence: CASSIAAGAPYEQYF. CDR3 bases: TGTGCCAGTAGTATCGCAGCGGGGGCACCCTACGAGCAGTACTTC.

In its sample, this clonotype was seen many times. The genes are TRBV19 and TRBJ2-6, with 9 bases matching TRBD1. The CDR3 has 18 residues. Germline CDR1 reads LNHDA; CDR2 reads SQIVND (reference sequence). V lost 6 bases and J lost 0; bases outside the gene matches: 9. The CDR3 DNA follows: TGTGCCAGTAGGGGCTACAGGGGGCCCCACTCTGGGGCCAACGTCCTGACTTTC. Translating gives CASRGYRGPHSGANVLTF.

The V call is TRBV7-2, the J call TRBJ2-7; the D gene is possibly TRBD1 (6 bases). Germline CDR1 and CDR2: SGHTA and FQGNSA. This CDR3 has 14 residues. Trimming pared 5 bases from V and 3 bases from J, leaving 14 bases between. The DNA of the CDR3 is TGTGCCAGCAGCCGCACAGGGATAGGCTACGAGCAGTACTTC. Residues: CASSRTGIGYEQYF. Based on the CDR3 plus reference TRBV7-2 and TRBJ2-7, the full variable domain is GAGVSQSPSNKVTEKGKDVELRCDPISGHTALYWYRQSLGQGLEFLIYFQGNSAPDKSGLPSDRFSAERTGGSVSTLTIQRTQQEDSAVYLCASSRTGIGYEQYFGPGTRLTVT.

In regard to this clonotype: One end of the junction fails to match germline, which may point to a read error. The V and J genes are TRBV5-8 and TRBJ2-2; D uncertain. The germline CDR1 and CDR2 sequences are SGHTS and YDEGEE. This CDR3 has 14 amino acids. CDR3 bases: TGTGCCAGCGGCTTGGGCCTGATCACCGGGGAGCTGTTTTTT. Amino acid sequence: CASGLGLITGELFF. The variable domain in full, with the rest retrieved from reference TRBV5-8 and TRBJ2-2, is EAGVTQSPTHLIKTRGQQATLRCSPISGHTSVYWYQQALGLGLQFLLWYDEGEERNRGNFPPRFSGRQFPNYSSELNVNALELEDSALYLCASGLGLITGELFFGEGSRLTVL.

The table lists this clonotype with many counts. This chain links TRBV28 with TRBJ2-6; TRBD1 is a possible D gene (6 bases). The CDR3 is 16 residues long. V shed 6 bases and J shed 0 bases, with 12 bases lying between them. Germline V gene data show CDR1 as MDHEN and CDR2 as SYDVKM. The CDR3 coding sequence is TGTGCCAGCAGGGCGACAGGCACCTCTGGGGCCAACGTCCTGACTTTC. Residues: CASRATGTSGANVLTF. Full variable domain (outside the CDR3, taken from reference TRBV28 and TRBJ2-6): DVKVTQSSRYLVKRTGEKVFLECVQDMDHENMFWYRQDPGLGLRLIYFSYDVKMKEKGDIPEGYSVSREKKERFSLILESASTNQTSMYLCASRATGTSGANVLTFGAGSRLTVL.

This clonotype has a single count. The chain joins TRBV6-2 or TRBV6-3 to TRBJ1-5; 8 bases line up with TRBD1. There are 13 residues in the CDR3. J was trimmed by 6 bases and V by 5 bases; bases with no gene match: 3. Germline V CDR1 and CDR2: MNHEY, SVGEGT. The CDR3 loop is CASSRQGSQPQHF. The CDR3 region has the DNA TGTGCCAGCAGTCGACAGGGGAGTCAGCCCCAGCATTTT.

This clonotype was seen a few times. The chain uses TRBV30 and TRBJ1-2; D is ambiguous. Germline V gene data show CDR1 as GTSNPN and CDR2 as SVGIG (reference sequence). The ends were cut back, 2 bases at V and 8 bases at J, with 12 bases in the middle. The CDR3 totals 12 residues. The CDR3 spells CAWSFQSGGYTF. The CDR3 nucleotides read TGTGCCTGGAGTTTCCAATCGGGCGGCTACACCTTC.

This clonotype was detected a few times. The rearrangement links TRBV7-9 to TRBJ2-2; no clear D gene. Germline assignment: CDR1 SEHNR and CDR2 FQNEAQ (reference sequence). The CDR3 totals 14 residues. Trimming pared 3 bases from V and 2 bases from J, leaving 7 bases between. The CDR3 region is CASSFKRNTGELFF. In DNA, the CDR3 is TGTGCCAGCAGCTTTAAACGTAACACCGGGGAGCTGTTTTTT.

This chain connects TRBV7-9 to TRBJ2-5, with 8 positions matching TRBD1. The length of the CDR3 is 16 residues. Germline lookup yields CDR1 SEHNR and CDR2 FQNEAQ (reference sequence). J lost 5 bases, V lost 1 base, and 9 bases had no gene match. In nucleotides, the CDR3 is TGTGCCAGCAGCTTAGGCGACAGGGGCCGGGCGGAGACCCAGTACTTC. It specifies CASSLGDRGRAETQYF.

CDR3 protein: CASSITGGNTEAFF. The CDR3 DNA is TGTGCCAGTAGTATAACCGGGGGCAACACTGAAGCTTTCTTT. This chain connects TRBV19 to TRBJ1-1; a possible D gene is TRBD1 (6 bases). The V end was cut by 2 bases, the J end by 2 bases, with 9 bases between. The germline V gene encodes CDR1 LNHDA and CDR2 SQIVND (reference sequence). CDR3 length equals 14 residues. Full variable domain (remainder filled in from reference TRBV19 and TRBJ1-1): DGGITQSPKYLFRKEGQNVTLSCEQNLNHDAMYWYRQDPGQGLRLIYYSQIVNDFQKGDIAEGYSVSREKKESFPLTVTSAQKNPTAFYLCASSITGGNTEAFFGQGTRLTVV.

The genes are TRBV20-1 and TRBJ1-1; maybe TRBD1 (5 bases). The germline V gene encodes CDR1 DFQATT and CDR2 SNEGSKA (reference sequence). This CDR3 has 14 residues. The V end lost 5 bases, the J end lost 1 base, and 14 bases lay between the germline ends. The CDR3 loop reads CSAVKQETNTEAFF. The CDR3 DNA reads TGCAGTGCTGTCAAACAGGAGACGAACACTGAAGCTTTCTTT.

The chain combines TRBV28 with TRBJ2-5; 13 nucleotides match TRBD2. This CDR3 region has 18 residues. Trimming took 9 bases from V and 5 from J; bases not matched to a gene: 18. Germline assignment: CDR1 MDHEN and CDR2 SYDVKM. In nucleotides, the CDR3 is TGTGCCAGAAGCTTACGGGGACTAGCGGGGATATGGGGGGAGACCCAGTACTTC. Translating it yields CARSLRGLAGIWGETQYF.

J is TRBJ2-5 and V is TRBV2, with TRBD2 matching over 11 bases. The J segment lost 2 bases and the V segment lost 1 base, leaving 9 bases of the junction unmatched. The CDR3 loop spans 18 amino acids. Germline lookup yields CDR1 SNHLY and CDR2 FYNNEI. The CDR3, as DNA: TGTGCCAGCAGTGAAGTGGCTAGCGGGGGGCCCAGTCAAGAGACCCAGTACTTC. Translating gives CASSEVASGGPSQETQYF.

This clonotype was recorded at least ten times. The rearrangement joins TRBV20-1 to TRBJ2-5; D may match TRBD1 or TRBD2 (5 bases each). Germline V gene sequence: CDR1 DFQATT, CDR2 SNEGSKA (reference sequence). The CDR3 is 17 residues long. V was pared by 3 bases and J by 1 base, with 21 bases between. In nucleotides, the CDR3 is TGCAGTGCTAGGGATCCGGACGGGGTTAGGGGCCAAGAGACCCAGTACTTC. Amino acid sequence: CSARDPDGVRGQETQYF.